This T cell receptor (beta chain) was sequenced for a study of regulatory T cells in long-lasting Graves disease. Study at large: Treatment with antithyroid drugs for over 5 years, together with positive TSH receptor antibodies, meant persistent Graves' disease.

About this clonotype: Its antigen remains unknown. Mismatch with germline at one junction end may stem from a read error.

Whole-study results and caveats: A greater number of public clonotypes (roughly 2,800) was shared by persistent patients than by new patients (approximately 880). Segments TRBV28, TRBJ1-2 and TRBJ2-5 showed preferential usage in persistent disease.

CDR1 and CDR2 from the germline V gene are SEHNR and FQNEAQ (reference sequence). The CDR3 totals 17 residues. Time point: persistent/refractory GD, antithyroid drugs over 5 years with positive TRAb. RNA extracted from PBMCs served as the sequencing template. Arm-PCR with iRepertoire HTBI primers amplified the CDR3 regions for these TCR beta libraries. Each CDR3 protein is one row after TCRdb ran MiXCR on the multiplex PCR reads. The table lists around 450,000 distinct CDR3 sequences, roughly a fifth of them singletons. The TCR was taken from a female donor with Graves disease. This chain connects TRBV7-9 to TRBJ1-1; TRBD1 is a possible D gene (5 bases). The input for sequencing was peripheral blood mononuclear cells (PBMCs), taken when the disease was refractory, from a patient treated with antithyroid drugs. The CDR3: CVSSLAYDSRMNTEAFF. The CDR3 DNA follows: TGTGTCAGCAGCTTAGCGTACGACAGCCGGATGAACACTGAAGCTTTCTTT. Variable domain in full (rest from reference TRBV7-9 and TRBJ1-1): DTGVSQNPRHKITKRGQNVTFRCDPISEHNRLYWYRQTLGQGPEFLTYFQNEAQLEKSRLLSDRFSAERPKGSFSTLEIQRTEQGDSAMYLCVSSLAYDSRMNTEAFFGQGTRLTVV.